These T cell receptor beta chains were read from a single sample in a study of blood T cell repertoires in COVID-19. Assay: immunoSEQ multiplex PCR; the TCRdb copy retains only in-frame clones and omits some. In the table there are around 250,000 clones, 84% of which are singletons. Sequencing was done on a sample of peripheral blood. These receptors were taken from a woman aged 40 to 50 who had recovered from COVID-19. The CDR3 runs from the conserved cysteine through the conserved F or W. A D gene is named only where the DNA matches it firmly. Size values are once, few and many counts, or a class for expanded clones, and some rows have none.

d_gene | j_gene | v_gene | abundance | CDR3aa | CDR3nt
TRBD1 | TRBJ2-3 | TRBV5-1 | - | CASRQRQGFGDTQYF | TGCGCCAGCAGGCAGCGACAGGGATTTGGAGATACGCAGTATTTT
TRBD2 | TRBJ2-7 | TRBV7-2 | - | CASSSKTLSGGNEQYF | TGTGCCAGCAGCTCCAAAACGCTTAGCGGGGGGAACGAGCAGTACTTC
- | TRBJ1-2 | TRBV7-3 | - | CASSPGGAGSYGYTF | TGTGCCAGCAGCCCGGGGGGCGCAGGGTCCTATGGCTACACCTTC
TRBD1 | TRBJ2-7 | TRBV19 | - | CASSIKGQGSYEQYF | TGTGCCAGTAGTATTAAGGGACAGGGGTCCTACGAGCAGTACTTC
TRBD1 | TRBJ1-2 | TRBV5-4 | few | CASSEGTEDKGYTF | TGTGCCAGCAGCGAAGGGACAGAGGATAAGGGCTACACCTTC
TRBD1 | TRBJ1-1 | TRBV5-1 | - | CASSLGVGQGALNTEAFF | TGCGCCAGCAGCTTGGGAGTAGGACAGGGGGCCCTGAACACTGAAGCTTTCTTT
- | TRBJ2-7 | TRBV10-3 | - | CAISRTYEQYF | TGTGCCATCAGCCGAACTTACGAGCAGTACTTC
TRBD1 | TRBJ1-2 | TRBV10-3 | few | CAISEGETGDGYTF | TGTGCCATCAGTGAAGGGGAGACAGGGGATGGCTACACCTTC
- | TRBJ2-7 | TRBV23-1 | - | CASSHRSYRGRLGEQYF | TGCGCCAGCAGTCATCGGTCGTATAGGGGTCGTCTTGGGGAGCAGTACTTC
- | TRBJ2-2 | TRBV5-1 | - | CASSLKTGNTGELFF | TGCGCCAGCAGCTTGAAAACAGGAAACACCGGGGAGCTGTTTTTT
- | TRBJ1-2 | TRBV28 | once | CASRTLMDGYTF | TGTGCCAGCAGAACCCTAATGGATGGCTACACCTTC
- | TRBJ1-4 | TRBV28 | - | CASTQGYKKLFF | TGTGCCAGCACTCAGGGTTACAAAAAACTGTTTTTT
TRBD2 | TRBJ2-7 | TRBV4-2 | - | CASSPAGAGEQYF | TGTGCCAGCAGCCCGGCGGGAGCGGGGGAGCAGTACTTC
TRBD1 | TRBJ1-6 | TRBV6-5 | few | CASSYSRDSLSPLHF | TGTGCCAGCAGTTACTCGAGGGACAGTCTTTCACCCCTCCACTTT
TRBD1 | TRBJ1-2 | TRBV28 | - | CASSLAGQGIWGYTF | TGTGCCAGCAGTTTAGCAGGACAGGGGATATGGGGCTACACCTTC
- | TRBJ1-5 | TRBV6-2/TRBV6-3 | - | CASSQALGGNQPQHF | TGTGCCAGCAGTCAGGCGTTAGGGGGCAATCAGCCCCAGCATTTT
- | TRBJ1-1 | TRBV10-3 | - | CAISGGNTEAFF | TGTGCCATCAGTGGTGGCAACACTGAAGCTTTCTTT
TRBD1 | TRBJ2-3 | TRBV2 | - | CASSPGQGLTDTQYF | TGTGCCAGCAGCCCGGGACAGGGGTTGACAGATACGCAGTATTTT
- | TRBJ1-2 | TRBV28 | once | CASSTQANYGYTF | TGTGCCAGCAGTACACAGGCTAACTATGGCTACACCTTC
- | TRBJ1-1 | TRBV28 | - | CASSFSSQGVPEAFF | TGTGCCAGCAGTTTCTCGTCCCAGGGCGTCCCTGAAGCTTTCTTT
- | TRBJ1-5 | TRBV6-5 | - | CASSLGGGQPQHF | TGTGCCAGCAGTTTGGGGGGAGGTCAGCCCCAGCATTTT
TRBD1 | TRBJ2-4 | TRBV5-1 | - | CASSPGQGAKNIQYF | TGCGCCAGCAGCCCGGGACAGGGGGCCAAAAACATTCAGTACTTC
TRBD2 | TRBJ2-7 | TRBV6-1 | - | CASSEVSGGSYEQYF | TGTGCCAGCAGTGAAGTCAGCGGGGGATCCTACGAGCAGTACTTC
TRBD1 | TRBJ2-1 | TRBV24-1 | - | CATSDPGQGVGNEQFF | TGTGCCACCAGTGACCCGGGACAGGGAGTAGGCAATGAGCAGTTCTTC
- | TRBJ1-2 | TRBV28 | - | CASSRQANYGYTF | TGTGCCAGCAGTCGACAGGCGAACTATGGCTACACCTTC
- | TRBJ1-1 | TRBV6-5 | - | CASSPGQKNTEAFF | TGTGCCAGCAGCCCCGGACAGAAGAACACTGAAGCTTTCTTT
- | TRBJ2-7 | TRBV3-1/TRBV3-2 | - | CASSQEVGGVREQYF | TGTGCCAGCAGCCAAGAAGTTGGAGGGGTAAGGGAGCAGTACTTC
TRBD2 | TRBJ2-7 | TRBV5-1 | - | CASSLEGSGGSYEQYF | TGCGCCAGCAGCTTGGAGGGTAGCGGGGGTTCCTACGAGCAGTACTTC
- | TRBJ2-3 | TRBV30 | - | CAWSGGQAPPDTQYF | TGTGCCTGGAGTGGGGGACAAGCCCCACCAGATACGCAGTATTTT
TRBD1 | TRBJ1-5 | TRBV10-2 | - | CASSERGQGFLSQHF | TGCGCCAGCAGTGAAAGGGGACAGGGTTTCTTGTCCCAGCATTTT
- | TRBJ1-1 | TRBV27 | - | CASSLSAAVNTEAFF | TGTGCCAGCAGTTTATCGGCCGCCGTTAACACTGAAGCTTTCTTT
TRBD1 | TRBJ1-5 | TRBV9 | - | CASSRQGYQPQHF | TGTGCCAGCAGTCGACAGGGCTATCAGCCCCAGCATTTT
- | TRBJ1-1 | TRBV3-1/TRBV3-2 | - | CASSQAVTVNTEAFF | TGTGCCAGCAGCCAAGCGGTGACAGTGAACACTGAAGCTTTCTTT
- | TRBJ2-1 | TRBV6-5 | - | CASRSPAGSSNEQFF | TGTGCCAGCAGATCTCCCGCCGGGTCATCCAATGAGCAGTTCTTC
- | TRBJ1-5 | TRBV18 | - | CASSPDSGNQPQHF | TGTGCCAGCTCACCCGACAGTGGCAATCAGCCCCAGCATTTT
TRBD1 | TRBJ1-2 | TRBV19 | - | CASSRQGSSYGYTF | TGTGCCAGTAGCAGACAGGGGTCGAGCTATGGCTACACCTTC